This entry lists 27 T cell receptor beta chains sequenced from one sample in a study of identical twins. TCRdb reprocessed the 5' RACE reads via MiXCR and lists one record per CDR3 protein. The table includes about 530,000 distinct CDR3 sequences, nearly 15% detected once. This sample was also put to use in a study of yellow fever vaccine responses in identical twins.

Material for sequencing was CD4+ T cells sorted from blood. The receptors originated from a woman aged 18-35 years in good health.

This clonotype occurred a few times. The chain uses TRBV7-8 and TRBJ2-7, with D uncertain. This CDR3 region has 15 residues. V lost 1 base, J lost 5 bases, and 15 bases lay in between. In germline, CDR1 is SGHVS, CDR2 FQNEAQ. CDR3 DNA: TGTGCCAGCAGCTTAGAACGGTTCCCCGTCAACGAGCAGTACTTC. Translated: CASSLERFPVNEQYF.

This clonotype showed up just a few times. This chain uses TRBV18 with TRBJ2-3; TRBD2 aligns across 14 bases. Germline V gene lookup returns CDR1 KGHSH and CDR2 LQKENI. The CDR3 length is 16 residues. With 3 bases clipped from V and 6 bases from J, the junction kept 5 bases outside the gene matches. The CDR3 spells CASSPGTSGRVDTQYF. The CDR3 bases are TGTGCCAGCTCACCGGGGACTAGCGGGAGAGTGGATACGCAGTATTTT.

This clonotype was seen a handful of times. V is TRBV4-2 and J is TRBJ1-2; tentatively, D is TRBD1 (6 bases). The germline CDR1 and CDR2 sequences are LGHNA and YNFKEQ. Trimming removed 5 bases at V and 0 bases at J, with 16 bases between. CDR3 size: 16 residues. The CDR3 DNA reads as TGTGCCAGCAGCGTGGCAGGGGACCGCACTAACTATGGCTACACCTTC. As protein: CASSVAGDRTNYGYTF.

The J gene is TRBJ2-7, the V gene TRBV11-2; 10 nucleotides agree with TRBD1. Germline-derived CDR1 and CDR2 are SGHAT and FQNNGV. V trimming: 5 bases; J trimming: 5 bases; junction bases outside the gene matches: 12. CDR3 length: 16 residues. CDR3 bases: TGTGCCAGCAGCCCCTTGCTCGGGACAGGGGTCCACGAGCAGTACGTC. It yields the protein CASSPLLGTGVHEQYV.

This clonotype was found once. This sequence joins TRBV27 and TRBJ1-1; TRBD1 matches 9 bases. In germline, CDR1 is MNHEY, CDR2 SMNVEV (reference sequence). With 6 bases clipped from V and 6 bases from J, the junction kept 11 bases outside the gene matches. The CDR3 has 15 residues. This chain's CDR3 is CASSEGQGSLAEAFF. The DNA for the CDR3 is TGTGCCAGCAGCGAGGGACAGGGCTCCTTGGCTGAAGCTTTCTTT.

The rearrangement links TRBV29-1 to TRBJ2-2; D remains ambiguous. Trimming took 4 bases from V and 0 from J, leaving 12 bases between them. Germline assignment: CDR1 SQVTM and CDR2 ANQGSEA. The CDR3 extends over 15 amino acids. In DNA, the CDR3 is TGCAGCGTTGTCGCCCCCCCCTCGAACACCGGGGAGCTGTTTTTT. It codes for CSVVAPPSNTGELFF.

CDR3 bases: TGCGCCAGCAGCCCGGTTCAGTCCGGGTCCGGGGAGCTGTTTTTT. The encoded protein is CASSPVQSGSGELFF. The V call is TRBV5-1, the J call TRBJ2-2; D unclear. The CDR3 consists of 15 residues. Trimming pared 4 bases from V and 6 bases from J, leaving 16 bases between. CDR1 SGHRS and CDR2 YFSETQ come from the germline V gene. The variable domain in full, with the rest retrieved from reference TRBV5-1 and TRBJ2-2, is KAGVTQTPRYLIKTRGQQVTLSCSPISGHRSVSWYQQTPGQGLQFLFEYFSETQRNKGNFPGRFSGRQFSNSRSEMNVSTLELGDSALYLCASSPVQSGSGELFFGEGSRLTVL.

J is TRBJ2-2 and V is TRBV7-9; 10 nucleotides line up with TRBD1. The CDR3 contains 17 residues. The germline V gene encodes CDR1 SEHNR and CDR2 FQNEAQ (reference sequence). V shed 5 bases and J 7 bases; nucleotides not matched to a gene: 13. For the CDR3, the DNA is TGTGCCAGCAGCCTAAACCGGGACAGGGGATTTGGCGGGGAGCTGTTTTTT. Amino acids: CASSLNRDRGFGGELFF.

The chain links TRBV7-8 to TRBJ2-7; 10 nucleotides match TRBD2. CDR3 length: 14 residues. Per germline, CDR1 SGHVS and CDR2 FQNEAQ. V lost 4 bases and J lost 4; bases outside the gene matches: 4. This CDR3 is CASSSGTSVYEQYF. In DNA, the CDR3 is TGTGCCAGCAGCTCCGGGACTAGCGTGTACGAGCAGTACTTC.

This clonotype has ten or more counts. This chain uses TRBV12-3 or TRBV12-4 with TRBJ1-3; no clear D. This CDR3 is built from 12 residues. Trimming removed 5 bases at V and 4 bases at J, with 6 bases between. CDR3 loop: CASSRKGNTIYF. The CDR3 bases are TGTGCCAGCAGTAGGAAGGGAAACACCATATATTTT.

This chain uses TRBV10-2 with TRBJ2-1; a weak D match, TRBD2 (6 bases). Germline-derived CDR1 and CDR2 are WSHSY and SAAADI. V dropped 3 bases and J dropped 8 bases, with 17 bases sitting between them. The CDR3 totals 15 residues. Here the CDR3 reads CASSDSGDRFYEQFF. CDR3 sequence (DNA): TGCGCCAGCAGTGATTCGGGAGATCGATTTTATGAGCAGTTCTTC.

The chain uses TRBV27 and TRBJ2-2; D remains ambiguous. Germline values: CDR1 MNHEY, CDR2 SMNVEV (reference sequence). This CDR3 comprises 15 residues. V was pared by 4 bases and J by 5 bases, with 14 bases between. The CDR3 loop reads CASSSEAKGTGELFF. In DNA, the CDR3 is TGTGCCAGCAGTTCCGAGGCCAAGGGAACCGGGGAGCTGTTTTTT.

This clonotype occurred a few times. V is TRBV6-4 and J is TRBJ2-7, with 7 bases aligning to TRBD2. The CDR3 extends over 15 amino acids. Per germline, CDR1 MRHNA and CDR2 SNTAGT. Germline trimming cut 6 bases from V and 2 bases from J; bases unmatched to any gene: 10. CDR3 nucleotide sequence: TGTGCCAGCAGGGGAAGGACTAGGGAAACCTACGAGCAGTACTTC. The encoded protein is CASRGRTRETYEQYF.

CDR3 sequence: CSSLTTSGGFGETQYF. The CDR3 nucleotides read TGCAGTTCCTTAACCACTAGCGGGGGATTCGGGGAGACCCAGTACTTC. V gene TRBV20-1 combines with J gene TRBJ2-5; 11 bases align to TRBD2. The CDR3 is made up of 16 amino acids. The V segment lost 8 bases and the J segment 5 bases; nucleotides outside the gene matches: 16. Germline assignment: CDR1 DFQATT and CDR2 SNEGSKA (reference sequence).

The V call is TRBV10-3, the J call TRBJ1-2, with TRBD1 matching over 7 bases. The V and J ends lost 10 bases and 0 bases, in that order; junction bases with no gene match: 5. The length of the CDR3 is 13 residues. Per germline, CDR1 ENHRY and CDR2 SYGVKD. The CDR3 coding sequence is TGTGCCACTCGGGACAGAACTAACTATGGCTACACCTTC. It yields the protein CATRDRTNYGYTF.

The rearrangement joins TRBV25-1 to TRBJ2-5, with 7 bases lining up with TRBD2. The CDR3 length is 13 residues. V shed 8 bases, J shed 1 base, and the junction held 4 bases outside the gene matches. From germline, CDR1 is MGHDK and CDR2 SYGVNS. CDR3 nucleotide sequence: TGTGCCAGCCAACTAGCGTTCCAAGAGACCCAGTACTTC. This translates into CASQLAFQETQYF.

The rearrangement links TRBV7-2 to TRBJ2-5, with 16 positions matching TRBD2. V lost 4 bases, J lost 4 bases, and 6 bases stayed unmatched. The CDR3 length is 17 residues. The V gene's germline CDR1 is SGHTA and CDR2 FQGNSA. This CDR3 is CASSSPGLAGGLETQYF. Here the CDR3 DNA reads TGTGCCAGCAGCTCCCCGGGACTAGCGGGAGGGTTAGAGACCCAGTACTTC.

This clonotype was seen a few times. The CDR3 bases are TGTGCCAGCAGCCAAGACAGGGGGCGAATGAACACTGAAGCTTTCTTT. This encodes CASSQDRGRMNTEAFF. The chain combines TRBV4-2 with TRBJ1-1; 8 nucleotides agree with TRBD1. Germline V gives CDR1 LGHNA, CDR2 YNFKEQ. Trimming removed 0 bases from V and 0 bases from J; junction bases left unmatched: 3. The CDR3 extends over 16 amino acids.

This clonotype was detected a few times. J is TRBJ2-1 and V is TRBV20-1; D perhaps matches TRBD2 (6 bases). The V and J ends lost 3 bases and 1 base respectively, with 19 bases between them. This CDR3 spans 17 amino acids. CDR1 DFQATT and CDR2 SNEGSKA come from the germline V gene (reference sequence). In DNA, the CDR3 is TGCAGTGCTAGTCCCGGAGGGAGGAAAGGATCCTACAATGAGCAGTTCTTC. The encoded protein is CSASPGGRKGSYNEQFF.

This clonotype has at least ten counts. V and J are TRBV29-1 and TRBJ2-5; D is uncertain. V was pared by 5 bases and J by 5 bases, with 15 bases between. From germline, CDR1 is SQVTM and CDR2 ANQGSEA. CDR3 length equals 13 residues. CDR3 region: CSVKNRLGETQYF. CDR3 nucleotides: TGCAGCGTTAAAAACCGACTGGGTGAGACCCAGTACTTC. Full variable domain (outside the CDR3, taken from reference TRBV29-1 and TRBJ2-5): SAVISQKPSRDICQRGTSLTIQCQVDSQVTMMFWYRQQPGQSLTLIATANQGSEATYESGFVIDKFPISRPNLTFSTLTVSNMSPEDSSIYLCSVKNRLGETQYFGPGTRLLVL.

The sample holds a few counts of this clonotype. The chain is built from TRBV12-3 or TRBV12-4 and TRBJ2-7, with 8 bases aligning to TRBD2. Trimming cost V 4 bases and J 1 base; bases outside gene matches: 6. The CDR3 sequence is 15 residues long. Here the CDR3 reads CASSSSGGISYEQYF. The CDR3 DNA sequence: TGTGCCAGCAGTTCCAGCGGGGGAATATCCTACGAGCAGTACTTC.

This clonotype was found a few times. The rearrangement links TRBV29-1 to TRBJ2-3, with D tentatively TRBD1 or TRBD2 (5 bases each). CDR3 length: 15 amino acids. Trimming cost V 2 bases and J 0 bases, with 12 bases left between them. The germline V gene has CDR1 SQVTM and CDR2 ANQGSEA. The CDR3 coding sequence is TGCAGCGTTGAAAGGGGTAGGGACAGCACAGATACGCAGTATTTT. Its protein product is CSVERGRDSTDTQYF.

V and J are TRBV19 and TRBJ1-1; possible D gene TRBD1, 5 bases. Trimming left V 0 bases short and J 0 bases short, with 11 bases between. CDR1 is LNHDA and CDR2 is SQIVND in the germline V gene (reference sequence). The CDR3 spans 16 residues. DNA of the CDR3: TGTGCCAGTAGTATAGAGGCGACAGCGATGAACACTGAAGCTTTCTTT. Protein: CASSIEATAMNTEAFF. The variable domain in full, completed from reference TRBV19 and TRBJ1-1, reads DGGITQSPKYLFRKEGQNVTLSCEQNLNHDAMYWYRQDPGQGLRLIYYSQIVNDFQKGDIAEGYSVSREKKESFPLTVTSAQKNPTAFYLCASSIEATAMNTEAFFGQGTRLTVV.

The gene calls are TRBV6-4 and TRBJ2-1, with 9 positions matching TRBD2. CDR1 is MRHNA, CDR2 SNTAGT, per germline. The CDR3 totals 15 residues. After removal of 6 bases from V and 6 bases from J, the junction contained 9 bases not matched to a gene. CDR3 bases: TGTGCCAGCAGCACCGGGACTAGCAGCAGCAATGAGCAGTTCTTC. This sequence encodes CASSTGTSSSNEQFF.

The rearrangement links TRBV20-1 to TRBJ2-1; D is uncertain. V lost 2 bases and J lost 7, with 6 bases in between. Germline assignment: CDR1 DFQATT and CDR2 SNEGSKA (reference sequence). The CDR3 spans 11 residues. CDR3: CSARWGNEQFF. In DNA form, the CDR3 reads TGCAGTGCTAGATGGGGAAATGAGCAGTTCTTC.

The chain joins TRBV5-1 to TRBJ1-5; D ambiguous. The CDR3 covers 15 residues. The V end was cut by 4 bases, the J end by 0 bases, with 11 bases between. Germline lookup yields CDR1 SGHRS and CDR2 YFSETQ. The CDR3, as DNA: TGCGCCAGCAGCCTGAAAGGTGATAGCAATCAGCCCCAGCATTTT. Translation gives CASSLKGDSNQPQHF.

This chain joins TRBV12-3 or TRBV12-4 and TRBJ2-3, with TRBD2 matching over 7 bases. Trimming at V came to 8 bases and at J to 4 bases, leaving 9 bases not matched to a gene. The CDR3 consists of 14 residues. CDR3 amino acids: CASEDSGRADTQYF. CDR3 sequence (DNA): TGTGCCAGCGAAGATAGCGGGCGGGCAGATACGCAGTATTTT.